Following are 16 T cell receptor beta chains from one sample sequenced in a study of T cell changes during pregnancy in multiple sclerosis (dated by TCRdb to between 2018 and 2020). Receptors were amplified or captured by the immunoSEQ multiplex PCR assay. The table was pulled from immuneACCESS by TCRdb, which kept in-frame rearrangements only. Such tables lose some clones; where checked, under half of the loss comes from unresolved V genes, and the rest has no known cause. The sample data list more than 25,000 clones, and approximately 86% of these were observed just once. The ten largest clones take up approximately 8.7% of the sample. The sample in question was CD8+ T cells from peripheral blood mononuclear cells, obtained in the first trimester of pregnancy. The origin of the receptors is a female donor with multiple sclerosis, enrolled in a pregnancy study.

By sample share, this clone is medium-sized (0.01 to 0.1%). This chain uses TRBV4-1 with TRBJ1-2; D remains unclear. The CDR3 is 14 residues long. Trimming stripped 1 base from V and 4 bases from J, with 10 bases between. CDR1 MGHRA and CDR2 YSYEKL come from the germline V gene. The DNA for the CDR3 is TGCGCCAGCAGCCAAGGGAGGGAGACCTATGGCTACACCTTC. Its protein is CASSQGRETYGYTF.

J is TRBJ1-1 and V is TRBV9, with D possibly TRBD1 on 6 matching bases. The CDR3 is 13 residues long. Per germline, CDR1 SGDLS and CDR2 YYNGEE. V was trimmed by 4 bases and J by 2 bases, leaving 9 bases between them. The CDR3 DNA reads as TGTGCCAGCAGCCTGGACAGAAACACTGAAGCTTTCTTT. This codes for CASSLDRNTEAFF.

This chain links TRBV7-2 with TRBJ1-5, with 8 bases matching TRBD1. CDR1 is SGHTA and CDR2 is FQGNSA in the germline V gene. The length of the CDR3 is 15 residues. V lost 3 bases and J lost 4; bases outside the gene matches: 5. The CDR3 DNA reads as TGTGCCAGCAGCTTTGGACAGGGTATTAATCAGCCCCAGCATTTT. This gives the protein CASSFGQGINQPQHF.

The gene calls are TRBV28 and TRBJ1-5; TRBD1 might be the D (5 bases). The CDR3 is 15 residues long. Per the germline V gene, CDR1 is MDHEN and CDR2 is SYDVKM. Trimming took off 5 bases at V and 0 bases at J, with 11 bases between the two ends. The DNA for the CDR3 is TGTGCCAGCAGTCGGACAACAAATAGCAATCAGCCCCAGCATTTT. This translates into CASSRTTNSNQPQHF.

V and J are TRBV29-1 and TRBJ1-2; TRBD1 might be the D (5 bases). V dropped 3 bases and J dropped 3 bases, with 5 bases sitting between them. There are 11 residues in the CDR3. Germline CDR1 reads SQVTM; CDR2 reads ANQGSEA. The CDR3 sequence: CSVDRDYGYTF. The CDR3 DNA sequence: TGCAGCGTTGACAGGGACTATGGCTACACCTTC.

The CDR3 is CASSLRTGGFNEKLFF. The CDR3 DNA is TGTGCCAGCAGCTTACGGACAGGGGGCTTTAATGAAAAACTGTTTTTT. J is TRBJ1-4 and V is TRBV7-2; 11 nucleotides agree with TRBD1. Trimming cost V 2 bases and J 4 bases; bases outside gene matches: 3. The CDR3 totals 16 residues. Per germline, CDR1 SGHTA and CDR2 FQGNSA.

The sample holds one count of this clone. The chain is built from TRBV28 and TRBJ2-7, with D perhaps TRBD2 (6 bases). Per the germline V gene, CDR1 is MDHEN and CDR2 is SYDVKM. The V gene lost 4 bases and the J gene lost 6 bases, with 16 bases spanning the gap. The length of the CDR3 is 14 residues. CDR3 bases: TGTGCCAGCAGTTACCTCGGGACTTCTTTCGAGCAGTACTTC. It translates to CASSYLGTSFEQYF.

The chain is built from TRBV5-5 and TRBJ1-2; 9 positions agree with TRBD1. The V gene's germline CDR1 is SGHKS and CDR2 YYEKEE (reference sequence). Trimming removed 3 bases from V and 3 bases from J; junction bases left unmatched: 9. This CDR3 spans 16 amino acids. CDR3 protein: CASSSTWDREDYGYTF. The CDR3 DNA reads as TGTGCCAGCAGCTCTACCTGGGACAGGGAAGACTATGGCTACACCTTC.

This chain uses TRBV7-3 with TRBJ2-1, with TRBD2 matching over 9 bases. This CDR3 is built from 16 residues. Losses at the gene ends were 5 bases for V and 6 bases for J; bases not matched to a gene: 11. CDR1 is SGHTA and CDR2 is FQGTGA in the germline V gene. Here the CDR3 reads CASSPLPSGTANEQFF. CDR3 DNA sequence: TGTGCCAGCAGCCCCCTCCCTAGCGGGACCGCCAATGAGCAGTTCTTC. Looking up the rest from reference TRBV7-3 and TRBJ2-1 gives the full variable domain: GAGVSQTPSNKVTEKGKYVELRCDPISGHTALYWYRQSLGQGPEFLIYFQGTGAADDSGLPNDRFFAVRPEGSVSTLKIQRTERGDSAVYLCASSPLPSGTANEQFFGPGTRLTVL.

The CDR3 protein is CASSPRVIAGVGDTQYF. DNA for the CDR3: TGCGCCAGCAGCCCGAGAGTGATAGCGGGGGTAGGCGATACGCAGTATTTT. V is TRBV4-3 and J is TRBJ2-3; 9 bases line up with TRBD2. Germline assignment: CDR1 LGHNA and CDR2 YSLEER. The CDR3 contains 17 residues. V dropped 4 bases and J dropped 6; count of bases not matched to a gene: 14.

This clone came up once. The V and J genes are TRBV7-2 and TRBJ1-2; TRBD1 is a possible D gene (6 bases). Germline V gene lookup returns CDR1 SGHTA and CDR2 FQGNSA. This CDR3 comprises 12 residues. V gave up 5 bases and J gave up 3 bases, with 7 bases separating them. In nucleotides, the CDR3 is TGTGCCAGCAGCAAGGGGGACTATGGCTACACCTTC. As protein: CASSKGDYGYTF.

This clone came up a few times. The identical CDR3 is also encoded by other nucleotide sequences in the sample. J is TRBJ2-1 and V is TRBV6-4, with D tentatively TRBD2 (6 bases). CDR3 length equals 15 residues. Germline values: CDR1 MRHNA, CDR2 SNTAGT. Trimming shortened V by 0 bases and J by 0 bases, and 6 bases separated the two germline ends. CDR3 protein: CASSDSSGSYNEQFF. The CDR3 region has the DNA TGTGCCAGCAGTGACTCTAGCGGCTCCTACAATGAGCAGTTCTTC.

V usage is TRBV28 and J usage is TRBJ2-5; TRBD2 matches at 9 bases. Trimming at V came to 5 bases and at J to 2 bases, leaving 6 bases not matched to a gene. Germline lookup yields CDR1 MDHEN and CDR2 SYDVKM. This CDR3 is built from 15 residues. The CDR3 protein is CASSLPTSGQETQYF. CDR3 bases: TGTGCCAGCAGTCTCCCGACTAGCGGTCAAGAGACCCAGTACTTC.

This chain joins TRBV2 and TRBJ1-3; no firm D call. The V end lost 5 bases, the J end lost 0 bases, and 11 bases lay between the germline ends. The CDR3 contains 15 residues. The V gene's germline CDR1 is SNHLY and CDR2 FYNNEI. Here the CDR3 DNA reads TGTGCCAGCAGTCCTACGGGTAACTCTGGAAACACCATATATTTT. Its protein is CASSPTGNSGNTIYF.

The chain uses TRBV27 and TRBJ2-3; D is uncertain. Trimming cost V 4 bases and J 4 bases, with 9 bases left between them. The CDR3 runs to 13 residues. Per the germline V gene, CDR1 is MNHEY and CDR2 is SMNVEV (reference sequence). DNA for the CDR3: TGTGCCAGCAGTTATCTAGGAGCAGATACGCAGTATTTT. This translates into CASSYLGADTQYF.

The rearrangement joins TRBV4-1 to TRBJ2-7, with 7 bases that match TRBD1. Germline CDR1 is MGHRA and CDR2 is YSYEKL. The CDR3 length is 13 residues. V shed 1 base, J shed 7 bases, and the junction held 4 bases outside the gene matches. This chain's CDR3 is CASSQVRGLEQYF. The CDR3 nucleotides are TGCGCCAGCAGCCAAGTAAGGGGGCTAGAGCAGTACTTC.